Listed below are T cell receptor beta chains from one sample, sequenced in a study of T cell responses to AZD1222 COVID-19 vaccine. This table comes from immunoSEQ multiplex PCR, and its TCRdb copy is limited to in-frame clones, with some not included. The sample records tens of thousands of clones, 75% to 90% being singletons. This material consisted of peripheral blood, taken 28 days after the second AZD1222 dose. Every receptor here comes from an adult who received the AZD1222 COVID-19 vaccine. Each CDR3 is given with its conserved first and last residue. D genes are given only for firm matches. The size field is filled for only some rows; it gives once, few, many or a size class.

DNA: TGTGCCTGGATGAGAAGTCTGAACACTGAAGCTTTCTTT; CDR3: CAWMRSLNTEAFF; J: TRBJ1-1; D: -; size: -; V: TRBV30
DNA: TGCGCCAGCAGACCTGCAGGGGCGAACACTGAAGCTTTCTTT; CDR3: CASRPAGANTEAFF; J: TRBJ1-1; D: -; size: -; V: TRBV5-1
DNA: TGTGCCAGCAGCCGCAGTAGCGGACAGGGGCGCCCCCGGGACCCAGCTTTCTTT; CDR3: CASSRSSGQGRPRDPAFF; J: TRBJ1-1; D: TRBD1; size: -; V: TRBV3-1/TRBV3-2
DNA: TGTGCCACCAGCAGAGCGGAGGAGATTGGCTACACCTTC; CDR3: CATSRAEEIGYTF; J: TRBJ1-2; D: -; size: -; V: TRBV15
DNA: TGCAGCGTTGTGCAGGGGACAGATACGCAGTATTTT; CDR3: CSVVQGTDTQYF; J: TRBJ2-3; D: -; size: -; V: TRBV29-1
DNA: TGTGCCAGCAGTCCTAACTATGGCTACACCTTC; CDR3: CASSPNYGYTF; J: TRBJ1-2; D: -; size: -; V: TRBV12-3/TRBV12-4
DNA: TGTGCCAGCAGCCTGGGCGGCGGCTACCTTTATGGCTACACCTTC; CDR3: CASSLGGGYLYGYTF; J: TRBJ1-2; D: -; size: -; V: TRBV28
DNA: TGCGCCGGCCGAATTGCGAACACCGGGGAGCTGTTTTTT; CDR3: CAGRIANTGELFF; J: TRBJ2-2; D: -; size: -; V: TRBV5-1
DNA: TGTGCCAGCAGACGGGGGCTTGGCAATGAGCAGTTCTTC; CDR3: CASRRGLGNEQFF; J: TRBJ2-1; D: -; size: -; V: TRBV6-5
DNA: TGTGCCAGCAGAACCGGGCAGAAAAATCAGCCCCAGCATTTT; CDR3: CASRTGQKNQPQHF; J: TRBJ1-5; D: -; size: -; V: TRBV6-5
DNA: TGTGCCAGCAGTACGACAGCCTATGGCTACACCTTC; CDR3: CASSTTAYGYTF; J: TRBJ1-2; D: -; size: -; V: TRBV12-3/TRBV12-4
DNA: TGTGCCAGCAGCGTCCGGGGGGGAGCAGATACGCAGTATTTT; CDR3: CASSVRGGADTQYF; J: TRBJ2-3; D: TRBD2; size: once; V: TRBV9
DNA: TGCGCCAGCAGCTTGCCGGGGGCTCGAGTTGGGGAGCTGTTTTTT; CDR3: CASSLPGARVGELFF; J: TRBJ2-2; D: -; size: -; V: TRBV5-1
DNA: TGCGCCAGCAGCCTCGGGACAGCGAACACCGGGGAGCTGTTTTTT; CDR3: CASSLGTANTGELFF; J: TRBJ2-2; D: TRBD1; size: few; V: TRBV4-1
DNA: TGTGCCAGTAGTATAACCGGGGTTACCTACGAGCAGTACTTC; CDR3: CASSITGVTYEQYF; J: TRBJ2-7; D: -; size: few; V: TRBV19
DNA: TGTGCCAGCAGCCGCCGTGGAAACACCATATATTTT; CDR3: CASSRRGNTIYF; J: TRBJ1-3; D: -; size: -; V: TRBV7-2
DNA: TGTGCCAGCAGTTCGTTCGGGGTCTCAACTCGGGGCGGGGAGCTGTTTTTT; CDR3: CASSSFGVSTRGGELFF; J: TRBJ2-2; D: -; size: -; V: TRBV28
DNA: TGTGCCAGTAGTATAGGGTCCGGACACAGGAGCTCCTACGAGCAGTACTTC; CDR3: CASSIGSGHRSSYEQYF; J: TRBJ2-7; D: -; size: -; V: TRBV19
DNA: TGTGCCAGCAGTTACATGGGCACCTGGGATGGCTACACCTTC; CDR3: CASSYMGTWDGYTF; J: TRBJ1-2; D: -; size: once; V: TRBV6-2/TRBV6-3
DNA: TGCAGCGTTGAGCTAGGGTACGAGCAGTACTTC; CDR3: CSVELGYEQYF; J: TRBJ2-7; D: -; size: few; V: TRBV29-1
DNA: TGTGCCAGCAGCGAGCCGGGACAGGGATCAGATACGCAGTATTTT; CDR3: CASSEPGQGSDTQYF; J: TRBJ2-3; D: TRBD1; size: -; V: TRBV5-6
DNA: TGCAGTGCTAGTCCCCTGGAGACCCAGTACTTC; CDR3: CSASPLETQYF; J: TRBJ2-5; D: -; size: -; V: TRBV20-1
DNA: TGTGCCAGCAGCCCTCCAATAGGCGGCAGGGGAAATCAGCCCCAGCATTTT; CDR3: CASSPPIGGRGNQPQHF; J: TRBJ1-5; D: -; size: -; V: TRBV7-8
DNA: TGTGCCAGCAGCTCCACCGACAGGGCAAGGAGCGGCTACACCTTC; CDR3: CASSSTDRARSGYTF; J: TRBJ1-2; D: TRBD1; size: -; V: TRBV13
DNA: TGTGCCAGCAGACCCGGAGGGGAGACCCAGTACTTC; CDR3: CASRPGGETQYF; J: TRBJ2-5; D: -; size: -; V: TRBV6-5
DNA: TGTGCCTGGAGTCCAGGGGAGAACTATGGCTACACCTTC; CDR3: CAWSPGENYGYTF; J: TRBJ1-2; D: -; size: -; V: TRBV30
DNA: TGTGCCAGCAGGTCCGGGACAGGGGGGTATAGCAATCAGCCCCAGCATTTT; CDR3: CASRSGTGGYSNQPQHF; J: TRBJ1-5; D: TRBD1; size: medium-sized; V: TRBV28
DNA: TGTGCCAGCAGCTTGGTCCATAGCTCCTACAATGAGCAGTTCTTC; CDR3: CASSLVHSSYNEQFF; J: TRBJ2-1; D: -; size: -; V: TRBV7-8
DNA: TGTGCCAGCAGCGTAGAACGTACCTCTGGGGCCAACGTCCTGACTTTC; CDR3: CASSVERTSGANVLTF; J: TRBJ2-6; D: -; size: once; V: TRBV9
DNA: TGCGCCAGCAGTGAGGGGCAAGGGATCGAGCAGTACTTC; CDR3: CASSEGQGIEQYF; J: TRBJ2-7; D: -; size: -; V: TRBV10-2
DNA: TGCGCCAGCAGCCCGCTACAGGGGGAAAACACCATATATTTT; CDR3: CASSPLQGENTIYF; J: TRBJ1-3; D: TRBD1; size: -; V: TRBV5-1
DNA: TGTGCCAGCAGAAGAGGTGCCAATCAGCCCCAGCATTTT; CDR3: CASRRGANQPQHF; J: TRBJ1-5; D: -; size: -; V: TRBV6-5
DNA: TGCAGCGTTGGGGGACAGGGTCTCTATGGCTACACCTTC; CDR3: CSVGGQGLYGYTF; J: TRBJ1-2; D: TRBD1; size: -; V: TRBV29-1
DNA: TGCAGTGCTAGTCGGACTAGTTTCCATGAGCAGTTCTTC; CDR3: CSASRTSFHEQFF; J: TRBJ2-1; D: TRBD2; size: -; V: TRBV20-1
DNA: TGTGCCAGCAGCCTTGATAGGGGATGGACCGGGGAGCTGTTTTTT; CDR3: CASSLDRGWTGELFF; J: TRBJ2-2; D: -; size: -; V: TRBV14
DNA: TGTGCCAGCAGCTTTGGGACAGGGTCGAATTCACCCCTCCACTTT; CDR3: CASSFGTGSNSPLHF; J: TRBJ1-6; D: TRBD1; size: once; V: TRBV5-6
DNA: TGTGCCAGCAGTTTAGACAGGGGAGGGAATTCACCCCTCCACTTT; CDR3: CASSLDRGGNSPLHF; J: TRBJ1-6; D: TRBD1; size: -; V: TRBV27
DNA: TGTGCCAGTAGTATGGTCTCAGGGGAGACCCAGTACTTC; CDR3: CASSMVSGETQYF; J: TRBJ2-5; D: -; size: -; V: TRBV19
DNA: TGTGCCAGCAGCTCGGGGGGGGTACGGAATAATGAGCAGTTCTTC; CDR3: CASSSGGVRNNEQFF; J: TRBJ2-1; D: TRBD2; size: -; V: TRBV11-3
DNA: TGTGCCAGCAGGACAGGGACAGTAGCGTCCTACGAGCAGTACTTC; CDR3: CASRTGTVASYEQYF; J: TRBJ2-7; D: TRBD1; size: -; V: TRBV27
DNA: TGTGCCAGTATCCAGACAGGGGGCTTGACTGAAGCTTTCTTT; CDR3: CASIQTGGLTEAFF; J: TRBJ1-1; D: TRBD1; size: few; V: TRBV19
DNA: TGTGCCAGCAGTATGACAGGGTGGGGAACAGATACGCAGTATTTT; CDR3: CASSMTGWGTDTQYF; J: TRBJ2-3; D: TRBD1; size: -; V: TRBV27
DNA: TGTGCCAGCAGCTATGGGGGCCCCGACACTGAAGCTTTCTTT; CDR3: CASSYGGPDTEAFF; J: TRBJ1-1; D: -; size: -; V: TRBV11-3